The present T cell receptor (beta chain) was sequenced within a study of memory CD4+ T cells and cytomegalovirus serostatus. Study-level points and caveats: The CMV-associated TCR signature appears largely within the CD4+ memory repertoire.

The sort gate was single viable CD3+CD4+CD8-CD45RO+ cells for memory CD4+ T cells. Data came from immunoSEQ multiplex PCR; TCRdb stores just in-frame clones and leaves some out. The sample carries about 46,000 clones, over 75% recorded once. V was pared by 3 bases and J by 3 bases, with 9 bases of the junction left unmatched. The length of the CDR3 is 17 residues. Germline lookup yields CDR1 PRHDT and CDR2 FYEKMQ (reference sequence). Regarding this clone: The target antigen is unknown.

This TCR came from an adult in good health and CMV-seronegative. V gene TRBV13 combines with J gene TRBJ2-2, with TRBD2 identical over 8 bases. Input material: memory CD4+ T cells from blood. CDR3 protein: CASSFGSGAFDTGELFF. The CDR3 region has the DNA TGTGCCAGCAGCTTTGGTAGCGGGGCGTTCGACACCGGGGAGCTGTTTTTT. Complete variable domain (other parts from reference TRBV13 and TRBJ2-2): AAGVIQSPRHLIKEKRETATLKCYPIPRHDTVYWYQQGPGQDPQFLISFYEKMQSDKGSIPDRFSAQQFSDYHSELNMSSLELGDSALYFCASSFGSGAFDTGELFFGEGSRLTVL.